Presented here are 2 T cell receptor beta chains from one specimen sequenced in a study of blood T cell repertoires in COVID-19. Method: immunoSEQ multiplex PCR; TCRdb's copy keeps in-frame clones and lacks some. Of a few hundred thousand clones listed, about nine tenths were seen once; the top ten hold less than 4.5%. The sequencing input was peripheral blood. These receptors came from a man aged 50 to 59 with acute or convalescent COVID-19.

A note on this clone: One junction end does not reproduce the germline sequence, and a read error may be involved. This sample includes further DNA sequences coding for the same CDR3. The chain recombines TRBV11-2 with TRBJ1-1; the D is unclear. The CDR3 extends over 13 amino acids. Germline V gene data show CDR1 as SGHAT and CDR2 as FQNNGV. CDR3 bases: TGCGCCACCCGCCTATCGGGGAATACTGAAGCTTTCTTT. This gives the protein CATRLSGNTEAFF.

The chain joins TRBV6-8 to TRBJ2-2; 10 nucleotides line up with TRBD2. Germline values: CDR1 MNHGY, CDR2 SAAAGT. The V and J ends lost 9 bases and 3 bases, in that order; junction bases with no gene match: 16. CDR3 length equals 18 residues. The CDR3 loop reads CASGLEASGGPDTGELFF. CDR3 nucleotides: TGTGCCAGTGGGTTGGAGGCTAGCGGGGGTCCGGACACCGGGGAGCTGTTTTTT.